The 3 T cell receptor beta chains below come from one sample, sequenced in a study of control samples from healthy donors and cancer patients. TCRdb's copy holds only in-frame clones and misses some; the assay was immunoSEQ multiplex PCR. The sample records 80,000 to 85,000 clones, about 88% being singletons. What was sequenced was blood. These receptors all come from a woman between 45 and 65 years old in good health.

The genes are TRBV6-2 or TRBV6-3 and TRBJ1-1, with a tentative D call TRBD1 (5 bases). The CDR3 loop spans 14 amino acids. The germline V gene has CDR1 MNHEY and CDR2 SVGEGT. V dropped 6 bases and J dropped 2 bases, with 13 bases sitting between them. Written as DNA, the CDR3 is TGTGCCAGCAGCCAAGCGGGGGATAACACTGAAGCTTTCTTT. This gives the protein CASSQAGDNTEAFF.

As for this clone: Different DNA sequences within this sample yield the same CDR3. V and J are TRBV9 and TRBJ2-5; possibly TRBD2 for D (5 bases). V shed 0 bases and J shed 9 bases, with 12 bases lying between them. Per the germline V gene, CDR1 is SGDLS and CDR2 is YYNGEE. This CDR3 spans 13 amino acids. Here the CDR3 reads CASSVDEGRAQYF. As DNA, the CDR3 is TGTGCCAGCAGCGTAGATGAGGGTAGGGCCCAGTACTTC.

The CDR3 protein is CASRLLRTNQPQHF. In DNA form, the CDR3 reads TGTGCAAGTCGCTTATTGAGGACCAATCAGCCCCAGCATTTT. The rearrangement joins TRBV12-2 to TRBJ1-5. TRBV12-2 is a pseudogene locus. CDR3 length equals 14 residues.